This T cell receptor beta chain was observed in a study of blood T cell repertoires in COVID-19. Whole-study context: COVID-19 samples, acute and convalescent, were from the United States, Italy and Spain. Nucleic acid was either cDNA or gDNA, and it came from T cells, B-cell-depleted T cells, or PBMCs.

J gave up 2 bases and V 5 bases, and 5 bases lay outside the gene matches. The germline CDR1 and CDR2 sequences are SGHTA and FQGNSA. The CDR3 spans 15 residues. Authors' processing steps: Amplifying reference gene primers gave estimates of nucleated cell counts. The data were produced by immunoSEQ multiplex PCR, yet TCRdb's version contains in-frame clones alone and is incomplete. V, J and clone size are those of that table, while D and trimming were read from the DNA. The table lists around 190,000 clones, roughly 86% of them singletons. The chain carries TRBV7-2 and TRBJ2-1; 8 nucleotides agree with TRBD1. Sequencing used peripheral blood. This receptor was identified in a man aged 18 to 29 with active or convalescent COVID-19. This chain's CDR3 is CASSATGEPYNEQFF. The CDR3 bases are TGTGCCAGCAGCGCGACAGGGGAACCCTACAATGAGCAGTTCTTC.